The TCR beta chain under discussion was sequenced for a study of blood T cell repertoires in COVID-19. For the study at large: From T cells, B-cell-depleted T cells, or PBMCs came the material, which was cDNA or gDNA.

The sample holds one count of this clone. Clones were sequenced by immunoSEQ multiplex PCR, and TCRdb holds only the in-frame ones, with some missing. The repertoire has around 230,000 clones, around 87% of them found once; the top ten carry roughly 3.3%. The CDR3 contains 13 residues. Germline CDR1 reads MNHEY; CDR2 reads SMNVEV (reference sequence). Between the trimmed V and J ends, which lost 6 bases and 6 bases, there was a span of 11 bases. This chain connects TRBV27 to TRBJ1-4, with a weak D call TRBD1 (6 bases). Sequenced sample: PBMCs or T cells enriched from blood (not recorded which). This receptor was obtained from a woman aged 40-49 years with acute COVID-19. The CDR3 is CASRPTGDEKLFF. The CDR3 bases are TGTGCCAGCAGACCGACAGGCGATGAAAAACTGTTTTTT. Full variable domain (rest looked up from reference TRBV27 and TRBJ1-4): EAQVTQNPRYLITVTGKKLTVTCSQNMNHEYMSWYRQDPGLGLRQIYYSMNVEVTDKGDVPEGYKVSRKEKRNFPLILESPSPNQTSLYFCASRPTGDEKLFFGSGTQLSVL.